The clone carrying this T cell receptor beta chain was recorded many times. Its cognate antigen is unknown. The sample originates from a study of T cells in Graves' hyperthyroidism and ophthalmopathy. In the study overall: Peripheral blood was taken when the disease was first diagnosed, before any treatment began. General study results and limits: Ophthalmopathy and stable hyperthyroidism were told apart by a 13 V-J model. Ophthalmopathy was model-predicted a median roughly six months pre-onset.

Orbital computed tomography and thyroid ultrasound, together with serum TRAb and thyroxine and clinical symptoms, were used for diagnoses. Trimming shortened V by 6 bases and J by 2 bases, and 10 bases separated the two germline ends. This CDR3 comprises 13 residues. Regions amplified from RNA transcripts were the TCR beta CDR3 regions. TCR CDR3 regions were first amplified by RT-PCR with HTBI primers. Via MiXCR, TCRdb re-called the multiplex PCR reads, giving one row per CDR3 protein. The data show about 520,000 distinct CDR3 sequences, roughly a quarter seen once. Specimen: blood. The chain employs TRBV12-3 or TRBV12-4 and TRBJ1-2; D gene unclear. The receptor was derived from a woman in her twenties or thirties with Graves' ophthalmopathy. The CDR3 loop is CASSVAGNYGYTF. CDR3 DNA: TGTGCCAGCAGCGTCGCGGGGAACTATGGCTACACCTTC.